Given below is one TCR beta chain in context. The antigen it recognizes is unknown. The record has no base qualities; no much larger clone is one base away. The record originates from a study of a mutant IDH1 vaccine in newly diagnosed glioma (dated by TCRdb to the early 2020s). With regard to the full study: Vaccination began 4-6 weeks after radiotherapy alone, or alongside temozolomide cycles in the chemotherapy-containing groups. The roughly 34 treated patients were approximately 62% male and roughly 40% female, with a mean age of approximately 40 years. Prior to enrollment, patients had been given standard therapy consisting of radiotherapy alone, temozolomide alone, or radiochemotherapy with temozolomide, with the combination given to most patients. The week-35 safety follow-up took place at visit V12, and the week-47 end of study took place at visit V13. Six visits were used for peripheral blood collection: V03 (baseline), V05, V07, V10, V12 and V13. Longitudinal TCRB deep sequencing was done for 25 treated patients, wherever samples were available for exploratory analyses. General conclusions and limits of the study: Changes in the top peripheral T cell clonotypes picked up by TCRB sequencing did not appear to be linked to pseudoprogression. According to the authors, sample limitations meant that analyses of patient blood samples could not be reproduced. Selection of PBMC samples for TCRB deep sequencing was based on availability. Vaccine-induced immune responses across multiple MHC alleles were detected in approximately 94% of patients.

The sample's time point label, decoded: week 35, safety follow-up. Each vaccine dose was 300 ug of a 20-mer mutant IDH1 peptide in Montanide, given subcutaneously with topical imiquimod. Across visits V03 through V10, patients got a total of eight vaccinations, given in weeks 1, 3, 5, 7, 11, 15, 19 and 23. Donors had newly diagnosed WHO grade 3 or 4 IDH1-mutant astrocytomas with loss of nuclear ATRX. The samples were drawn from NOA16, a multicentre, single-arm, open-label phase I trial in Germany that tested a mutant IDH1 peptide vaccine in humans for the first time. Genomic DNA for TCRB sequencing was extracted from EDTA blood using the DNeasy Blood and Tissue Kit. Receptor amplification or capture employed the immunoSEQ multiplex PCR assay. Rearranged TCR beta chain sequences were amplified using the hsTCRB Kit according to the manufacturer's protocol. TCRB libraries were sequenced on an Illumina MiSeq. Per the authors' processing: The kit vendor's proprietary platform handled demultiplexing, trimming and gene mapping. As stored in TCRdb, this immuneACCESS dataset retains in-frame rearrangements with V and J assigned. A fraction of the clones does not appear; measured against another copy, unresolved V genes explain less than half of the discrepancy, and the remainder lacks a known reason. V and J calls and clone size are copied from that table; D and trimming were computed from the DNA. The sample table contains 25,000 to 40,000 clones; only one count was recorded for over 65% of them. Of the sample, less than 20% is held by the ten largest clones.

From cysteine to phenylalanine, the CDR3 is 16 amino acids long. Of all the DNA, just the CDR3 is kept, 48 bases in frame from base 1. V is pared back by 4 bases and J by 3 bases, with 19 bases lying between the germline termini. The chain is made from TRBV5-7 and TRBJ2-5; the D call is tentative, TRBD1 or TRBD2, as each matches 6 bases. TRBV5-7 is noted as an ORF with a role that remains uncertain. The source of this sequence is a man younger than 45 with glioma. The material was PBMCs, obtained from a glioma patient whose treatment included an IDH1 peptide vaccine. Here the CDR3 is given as CASSPGAGKYEETQYF. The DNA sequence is TGTGCCAGCAGCCCGGGGGCAGGGAAGTACGAAGAGACCCAGTACTTC.